The clone carrying this TCR beta chain has ten or more counts. Its antigen is not identified. This entry belongs to a study of T cells in Graves' hyperthyroidism and ophthalmopathy. About the research overall: Peripheral blood specimens were obtained at initial diagnosis, prior to any treatment. The study's findings and limits: In the analysis, a 13 V-J model separated ophthalmopathy from stable hyperthyroidism.

RNA transcripts provided the source from which TCR beta CDR3 regions were amplified. Using the HTBI primer set, a first-round RT-PCR was run on the TCR CDR3. TCRdb fed the multiplex PCR reads into MiXCR, producing one record per CDR3 protein. Of 370,000 or so distinct CDR3 sequences listed, less than 20% were seen once; the top ten hold around a quarter. Fresh peripheral blood, 7.5 to 10 ml, yielded the PBMCs. V was cut by 3 bases and J by 5 bases, with 15 bases left in between. The germline CDR1 and CDR2 sequences are SGHRS and YFSETQ. The CDR3 has 15 residues. This chain connects TRBV5-1 to TRBJ2-1; perhaps TRBD1 as D (6 bases). The TCR comes from a young woman with Graves' hyperthyroidism that later progressed to Graves' ophthalmopathy. The specimen sequenced was blood. CDR3 coding DNA: TGCGCCAGCAGCTCGGGCCCCTCAGGGGACAATGAGCAGTTCTTC. This sequence encodes CASSSGPSGDNEQFF.